The next 14 T cell receptor beta chains were all read from a single sample in a study of blood T cell repertoires in COVID-19. Method: immunoSEQ multiplex PCR; TCRdb's copy keeps in-frame clones and lacks some. The top ten hold approximately 11% of the sample, which has about 170,000 clones, roughly nine tenths seen once. Sequencing used peripheral blood. The receptors here all came from a woman in her sixties or seventies with COVID-19, enrolled during active disease.

This sequence joins TRBV7-2 and TRBJ2-1; D is possibly TRBD2 (5 bases). There are 17 residues in the CDR3. Trimming pared 5 bases from V and 4 bases from J, leaving 21 bases between. Germline values: CDR1 SGHTA, CDR2 FQGNSA. The CDR3 here is CASSLRTFAGFYNEQFF. CDR3 in DNA: TGTGCCAGCAGCCTCCGGACCTTCGCGGGTTTTTACAATGAGCAGTTCTTC.

The CDR3 sequence: CAWGAGGKIIEQYF. The CDR3 nucleotides are TGTGCCTGGGGGGCGGGAGGGAAAATCATCGAGCAGTACTTC. This chain links TRBV30 with TRBJ2-7, with 9 bases matching TRBD2. This CDR3 is 14 amino acids long. Per the germline V gene, CDR1 is GTSNPN and CDR2 is SVGIG (reference sequence). J lost 6 bases, V lost 5 bases, and 11 bases had no gene match.

V gene TRBV14 combines with J gene TRBJ2-5, with 9 bases aligning to TRBD2. J gave up 6 bases and V 0 bases, and 8 bases lay outside the gene matches. CDR1 is SGHDN, CDR2 FVKESK, per germline. This CDR3 has 16 amino acids. CDR3 amino acids: CASSQEGLAGVKTQYF. CDR3 sequence (DNA): TGTGCCAGCAGCCAAGAGGGTTTAGCGGGAGTAAAGACCCAGTACTTC.

This clone appeared a few times. J is TRBJ1-5 and V is TRBV11-2, with D unclear. The germline CDR1 and CDR2 sequences are SGHAT and FQNNGV. The CDR3 runs 13 residues. The ends were cut back, 5 bases at V and 3 bases at J, with 8 bases in the middle. CDR3 DNA: TGTGCCAGCAGCGGCGGACTCAATCAGCCCCAGCATTTT. Protein sequence: CASSGGLNQPQHF. Looking up the rest from reference TRBV11-2 and TRBJ1-5 gives the full variable domain: EAGVAQSPRYKIIEKRQSVAFWCNPISGHATLYWYQQILGQGPKLLIQFQNNGVVDDSQLPKDRFSAERLKGVDSTLKIQPAKLEDSAVYLCASSGGLNQPQHFGDGTRLSIL.

The gene calls are TRBV7-9 and TRBJ2-2; TRBD1 aligns across 8 bases. V trimming: 5 bases; J trimming: 5 bases; junction bases outside the gene matches: 4. CDR3 size: 14 residues. The germline V gene encodes CDR1 SEHNR and CDR2 FQNEAQ (reference sequence). The CDR3 DNA reads TGTGCCAGCAGCCGGACAGGGCAGACCGGGGAGCTGTTTTTT. The encoded protein is CASSRTGQTGELFF.

The chain employs TRBV7-2 and TRBJ2-7, with 14 bases that match TRBD2. V gave up 5 bases and J gave up 6 bases; unmatched junction bases: 15. The germline gives CDR1 SGHTA, CDR2 FQGNSA. CDR3 length equals 18 residues. DNA for the CDR3: TGTGCCAGCAGCCGCCGAGCGGGGACTAGCGGGAGAAACGTCGAGCAGTACTTC. The encoded protein is CASSRRAGTSGRNVEQYF. Looking up the rest from reference TRBV7-2 and TRBJ2-7 gives the full variable domain: GAGVSQSPSNKVTEKGKDVELRCDPISGHTALYWYRQSLGQGLEFLIYFQGNSAPDKSGLPSDRFSAERTGGSVSTLTIQRTQQEDSAVYLCASSRRAGTSGRNVEQYFGPGTRLTVT.

The chain links TRBV4-1 to TRBJ1-4; D uncertain. V was clipped by 3 bases and J by 4 bases, with 9 bases between them. This CDR3 has 14 residues. The V gene's germline CDR1 is MGHRA and CDR2 YSYEKL. The CDR3 reads CASSQATINEKLFF. CDR3 bases: TGCGCCAGCAGCCAGGCGACTATTAATGAAAAACTGTTTTTT.

The chain couples TRBV19 to TRBJ2-5; a possible D gene is TRBD1 (5 bases). CDR3 size: 12 residues. Trimming took off 6 bases at V and 4 bases at J, with 9 bases between the two ends. Germline lookup yields CDR1 LNHDA and CDR2 SQIVND (reference sequence). This CDR3 reads CASSQGGETQYF. CDR3 nucleotides: TGTGCCAGTAGCCAGGGTGGAGAGACCCAGTACTTC.

The chain recombines TRBV27 with TRBJ2-3, with D tentatively TRBD1 (6 bases). The V end was cut by 6 bases, the J end by 0 bases, with 13 bases between. The CDR3 loop spans 15 amino acids. From germline, CDR1 is MNHEY and CDR2 SMNVEV (reference sequence). The CDR3 loop reads CASRRGTLSTDTQYF. Written as DNA, the CDR3 is TGTGCCAGCAGGAGGGGGACACTTAGCACAGATACGCAGTATTTT.

The chain combines TRBV4-3 with TRBJ1-5; a possible D gene is TRBD1 (6 bases). Looked up from germline, CDR1 is LGHNA and CDR2 is YSLEER. V lost 0 bases and J 4 bases, leaving 13 bases between the germline ends. The CDR3 is 16 residues long. The CDR3: CASSQDLQRGNQPQHF. The CDR3 DNA sequence: TGCGCCAGCAGCCAAGATTTGCAGAGGGGGAATCAGCCCCAGCATTTT.

V gene TRBV6-5 combines with J gene TRBJ2-1; perhaps TRBD1 as D (6 bases). Trimming took off 8 bases at V and 7 bases at J, with 18 bases between the two ends. This CDR3 spans 14 amino acids. CDR1 and CDR2 from the germline V gene are MNHEY and SVGAGI. CDR3 DNA sequence: TGTGCCAGCTGGACCGGCGCCACAGGGAATGAGCAGTTCTTC. Translation: CASWTGATGNEQFF.

J is TRBJ1-1 and V is TRBV9, with TRBD1 matching over 9 bases. The CDR3 spans 15 residues. The germline V gene encodes CDR1 SGDLS and CDR2 YYNGEE. J lost 5 bases, V lost 3 bases, and 8 bases had no gene match. The CDR3 is CASSAGQGGGTEAFF. The CDR3 DNA reads as TGTGCCAGCAGCGCGGGACAGGGAGGAGGGACTGAAGCTTTCTTT. Combining the CDR3 with reference TRBV9 and TRBJ1-1 gives the whole variable domain DSGVTQTPKHLITATGQRVTLRCSPRSGDLSVYWYQQSLDQGLQFLIQYYNGEERAKGNILERFSAQQFPDLHSELNLSSLELGDSALYFCASSAGQGGGTEAFFGQGTRLTVV.

The CDR3 loop reads CASSPLAGGPSSYNEQFF. As DNA, the CDR3 is TGTGCCAGCAGCCCACTAGCGGGAGGACCTAGCTCCTACAATGAGCAGTTCTTC. The gene calls are TRBV7-6 and TRBJ2-1, with TRBD2 identical over 12 bases. J lost 0 bases, V lost 5 bases, and 8 bases had no gene match. CDR3 length: 18 residues. The V gene's germline CDR1 is SGHVS and CDR2 FNYEAQ.

The chain uses TRBV2 and TRBJ2-2, with D possibly being TRBD2 (5 bases). This CDR3 is built from 15 residues. The V gene's germline CDR1 is SNHLY and CDR2 FYNNEI. Trimming cost V 0 bases and J 4 bases, with 9 bases left between them. As DNA, the CDR3 is TGTGCCAGCAGTGAAGCGGGAGCCTTCACCGGGGAGCTGTTTTTT. This codes for CASSEAGAFTGELFF.